This T cell receptor beta chain is drawn from a study of T cell responses to AZD1222 COVID-19 vaccine. Study results and limitations: Reports indicate that nearly half of spike-specific TCRs are directed at unmutated variant regions. The peak T cell response came first, and repertoires were sampled only after it. White British people made up most donors, females outnumbered males, and clonal diversity was possibly underestimated.

The CDR3 covers 15 residues. With 2 bases removed from V and 5 bases from J, the gap between germline ends came to 15 bases. Germline V gives CDR1 MRHNA, CDR2 SNTAGT. Only in-frame clones appear in the TCRdb table, and some are missing; sequencing was by immunoSEQ multiplex PCR. The data contain over 150,000 clones, 90% to 95% of them singletons. To note about this clone: The antigen is undetermined.

The chain uses TRBV6-4 and TRBJ1-1, with D tentatively TRBD1 (5 bases). The source is an adult who received the MenACWY meningococcal vaccine as a control. Sequencing was performed on peripheral blood, taken 28 days after the second dose of the MenACWY control vaccine. CDR3 residues: CASSDMSGGMTEAFF. DNA of the CDR3: TGTGCCAGCAGTGACATGTCGGGGGGTATGACTGAAGCTTTCTTT.